Below are 28 T cell receptor beta chains sequenced from a single sample in a study of T cells in Graves' hyperthyroidism and ophthalmopathy. Researchers took RNA transcripts and amplified the TCR beta CDR3 regions from them. RT-PCR in the first round (using the HTBI primer set) targeted the TCR CDR3. TCRdb re-called the multiplex PCR reads through MiXCR, storing one row per CDR3 protein. The sample consists of fewer than 650,000 distinct CDR3 sequences, about 15% of them appearing once. Input material: blood. These TCRs come from a woman aged 40 to 49 with Graves' hyperthyroidism.

On this clonotype: A much larger clone lies a single base off, so this may be a read error. The V and J genes are TRBV28 and TRBJ2-7, with D perhaps TRBD2 (5 bases). Germline V gives CDR1 MDHEN, CDR2 SYDVKM. V lost 1 base and J lost 6, with 10 bases in between. This CDR3 has 13 amino acids. This CDR3 reads CASSLSEGSEQYF. The CDR3 DNA is TGTGCCAGCAGTTTATCTGAGGGCAGCGAGCAGTACTTC.

This clonotype was observed many times. The rearrangement uses TRBV6-1 and TRBJ2-1; TRBD2 agrees at 7 bases. With V trimmed by 11 bases and J by 4 bases, 11 bases remained unmatched. The CDR3 covers 14 residues. Germline CDR1 is MNHNS and CDR2 is SASEGT. CDR3 in DNA: TGTGCCTCAAAGCGGGACCCGGGGTACAATGAGCAGTTCTTC. Residues: CASKRDPGYNEQFF.

The chain is built from TRBV4-1 and TRBJ2-1; the D is unclear. Germline V gives CDR1 MGHRA, CDR2 YSYEKL. The CDR3 consists of 15 residues. The ends were cut back, 4 bases at V and 3 bases at J, with 13 bases in the middle. CDR3 residues: CASSPPLHNYNEQFF. In DNA, the CDR3 is TGCGCCAGCAGCCCTCCCTTGCACAACTACAATGAGCAGTTCTTC.

This clonotype was seen more than once but under ten times. The chain recombines TRBV20-1 with TRBJ2-3; TRBD2 might be the D (6 bases). Germline CDR1 DFQATT, CDR2 SNEGSKA (reference sequence). The V and J ends lost 5 bases and 4 bases respectively, with 16 bases between them. The CDR3 runs to 14 residues. The CDR3: CSAGRDSQPDTQYF. CDR3 in DNA: TGCAGTGCTGGCCGGGACTCTCAGCCAGATACGCAGTATTTT.

Ten or more counts support this clonotype. V usage is TRBV30 and J usage is TRBJ1-3, with D hard to call. The germline V gene encodes CDR1 GTSNPN and CDR2 SVGIG (reference sequence). V lost 3 bases to trimming and J lost 1 base, with 13 bases between them. This CDR3 spans 15 amino acids. CDR3: CAWSPVELSGNTIYF. CDR3 DNA: TGTGCCTGGAGCCCAGTGGAGCTATCTGGAAACACCATATATTTT.

This clonotype came up many times. This sequence joins TRBV30 and TRBJ1-5; a possible D gene is TRBD1 (5 bases). CDR1 is GTSNPN, CDR2 SVGIG, per germline (reference sequence). Trimming cost V 2 bases and J 0 bases, with 14 bases left between them. The CDR3 has 16 residues. The CDR3 protein is CAWSSESQGSNQPQHF. CDR3 nucleotide sequence: TGTGCCTGGAGTAGTGAGTCGCAGGGTAGCAATCAGCCCCAGCATTTT.

In its sample, this clonotype was seen many times. This chain uses TRBV2 with TRBJ1-1; 7 nucleotides agree with TRBD1. The J segment lost 0 bases and the V segment lost 8 bases, leaving 6 bases of the junction unmatched. The CDR3 consists of 14 residues. Germline V gives CDR1 SNHLY, CDR2 FYNNEI. CDR3 sequence (DNA): TGTGCCAGCCGGACAGGCACCTTGAACACTGAAGCTTTCTTT. It is translated as CASRTGTLNTEAFF.

The chain couples TRBV6-1 to TRBJ1-1; D is ambiguous. This CDR3 is built from 13 residues. The V end lost 6 bases, the J end lost 3 bases, and 11 bases lay between the germline ends. CDR1 is MNHNS and CDR2 is SASEGT in the germline V gene. CDR3 DNA sequence: TGTGCCAGCAGCACAGAGGGTGACACTGAAGCTTTCTTT. Residues: CASSTEGDTEAFF.

This clonotype was seen at least ten times. This chain links TRBV20-1 with TRBJ2-7; D is ambiguous. Germline lookup yields CDR1 DFQATT and CDR2 SNEGSKA (reference sequence). This CDR3 has 14 amino acids. The germline V and J ends were trimmed by 6 bases and 0 bases, with 15 bases remaining between them. The DNA for the CDR3 is TGCAGTGCCTCTAGAACGGACGGCTCCTACGAGCAGTACTTC. Translated, it gives CSASRTDGSYEQYF.

In its sample, this clonotype was seen many times. The genes are TRBV12-3 or TRBV12-4 and TRBJ2-1; 9 bases align to TRBD2. V shed 3 bases, J shed 7 bases, and the junction held 7 bases outside the gene matches. This CDR3 contains 15 residues. DNA for the CDR3: TGTGCCAGCAGTTTGAGCGGGAGGTTAACAAATGAGCAGTTCTTC. It encodes CASSLSGRLTNEQFF.

This clonotype was observed many times. This rearrangement joins TRBV28 to TRBJ1-5; D not certain. The CDR3 spans 15 residues. V lost 6 bases and J 3 bases, leaving 15 bases between the germline ends. Germline V lookup: CDR1 MDHEN, CDR2 SYDVKM. CDR3 sequence reads: CASRSGRSDNQPQHF. The CDR3 DNA reads TGTGCCAGCAGATCGGGGAGATCGGACAATCAGCCCCAGCATTTT.

This clonotype has a count of ten or more. CDR3 region: CASRIRGANTEAFF. The CDR3 coding sequence is TGTGCCAGCAGGATCAGGGGGGCGAACACTGAAGCTTTCTTT. This chain uses TRBV6-1 with TRBJ1-1; TRBD1 aligns across 7 bases. The CDR3 extends over 14 amino acids. Germline values: CDR1 MNHNS, CDR2 SASEGT. The junction had 5 bases not matched to a gene; V was cut back by 6 bases and J by 1 base.

This clonotype has a count of ten or more. J is TRBJ2-3 and V is TRBV24-1; D gene ambiguous. This CDR3 region has 15 residues. Germline V gene sequence: CDR1 KGHDR, CDR2 SFDVKD. With 1 base removed from V and 5 bases from J, the gap between germline ends came to 12 bases. CDR3 DNA: TGTGCCACCAGTGATTTTGCAGCCTACAGAGATACGCAGTATTTT. It specifies CATSDFAAYRDTQYF.

This clonotype was observed many times. This rearrangement joins TRBV7-2 to TRBJ1-4; the D is unclear. Trimming shortened V by 5 bases and J by 8 bases, and 6 bases separated the two germline ends. Germline V lookup: CDR1 SGHTA, CDR2 FQGNSA. The CDR3 contains 11 residues. The CDR3 region is CASSNSEKLFF. The DNA for the CDR3 is TGTGCCAGCAGCAACTCCGAAAAACTGTTTTTT.

Notes on this clonotype: The junction differs from germline at one of its ends, possibly a read error. The V and J genes are TRBV6-1 and TRBJ2-1, with 7 bases lining up with TRBD1. The CDR3 length is 13 residues. Germline values: CDR1 MNHNS, CDR2 SASEGT. The CDR3 DNA follows: TGTGCCAGCAGTGAAGCAGCCGACAGGGTGCAGATCTTC. This translates into CASSEAADRVQIF.

This clonotype was counted once. A read error is possible here, since a much larger clone lies one base away. This rearrangement joins TRBV5-1 to TRBJ2-2, with a possible D match to TRBD2 (6 bases). Trimming took 6 bases from V and 1 from J, leaving 13 bases between them. Per germline, CDR1 SGHRS and CDR2 YFSETQ. This CDR3 is 15 amino acids long. The CDR3 coding sequence is TGCGCCAGCACCAATAGCGGAGGGAACACCGGGGAGCTGTTTTTT. It yields the protein CASTNSGGNTGELFF.

The sample holds many counts of this clonotype. The chain joins TRBV28 to TRBJ2-3, with 8 bases fitting TRBD1. This CDR3 contains 16 residues. From germline, CDR1 is MDHEN and CDR2 SYDVKM. J lost 2 bases, V lost 5 bases, and 9 bases had no gene match. CDR3 nucleotides: TGTGCCAGCAGTCCGGTTACAGGGGGAACCACAGATACGCAGTATTTT. Residues: CASSPVTGGTTDTQYF.

The rearrangement uses TRBV10-1 and TRBJ2-3, with 9 bases fitting TRBD2. CDR1 is WNHNN, CDR2 SYGVQD, per germline (reference sequence). The CDR3 is made up of 20 amino acids. Trimming at V came to 3 bases and at J to 1 base, leaving 17 bases not matched to a gene. CDR3 sequence (DNA): TGCGCCAGCAGTGACCGGTCCATAGCGGGAGTGAAAGGGGGCACAGATACGCAGTATTTT. It translates to CASSDRSIAGVKGGTDTQYF.

This clonotype was counted many times. The rearrangement uses TRBV2 and TRBJ1-5; D unclear. CDR1 and CDR2 from the germline V gene are SNHLY and FYNNEI. Trimming stripped 7 bases from V and 5 bases from J, with 21 bases between. The CDR3 sequence is 16 residues long. CDR3 nucleotide sequence: TGTGCCAGCACTTTACCGGGCCTCGAAAGGGATCAGCCCCAGCATTTT. This translates into CASTLPGLERDQPQHF.

As concerns this clonotype: A junction boundary mismatches the germline segment, possibly from a read error. The chain couples TRBV29-1 to TRBJ2-2; TRBD1 might be the D (6 bases). The CDR3 contains 13 residues. The germline V gene has CDR1 SQVTM and CDR2 ANQGSEA. This CDR3 reads CSVPLGGTGVLFF. CDR3 bases: TGCAGCGTTCCCCTTGGGGGCACCGGGGTGCTGTTTTTT.

This clonotype showed up many times. The CDR3 nucleotides are TGTGCCAGCAGCTTAGCAGGCAGAACCTACGAGCAGTACTTC. Translated: CASSLAGRTYEQYF. V and J are TRBV7-9 and TRBJ2-7; D remains unclear. This CDR3 comprises 14 residues. The V end was cut by 0 bases, the J end by 2 bases, with 8 bases between. From germline, CDR1 is SEHNR and CDR2 FQNEAQ (reference sequence).

As to this clonotype: This could be a read error, since a much larger clone is one nucleotide away. The gene calls are TRBV29-1 and TRBJ1-1, with a weak D call TRBD1 (5 bases). V was clipped by 0 bases and J by 1 base, with 9 bases between them. CDR3 length: 14 amino acids. CDR1 and CDR2 from the germline V gene are SQVTM and ANQGSEA. CDR3 sequence: CSVEDWQGNTEAFF. DNA for the CDR3: TGCAGCGTTGAAGACTGGCAGGGGAACACTGAAGCTTTCTTT.

In its sample, this clonotype was seen a few times. The chain recombines TRBV7-9 with TRBJ2-1, with 7 positions matching TRBD2. Germline CDR1 reads SEHNR; CDR2 reads FQNEAQ (reference sequence). This CDR3 is built from 15 residues. Trimming at V came to 11 bases and at J to 0 bases, leaving 10 bases not matched to a gene. The CDR3 nucleotides are TGTGCCGCAGAGGGGCGGGAGAGCTCCTACAATGAGCAGTTCTTC. This encodes CAAEGRESSYNEQFF.

This clonotype was seen at least ten times. The rearrangement links TRBV5-1 to TRBJ2-7; 7 bases align to TRBD2. J gave up 4 bases and V 2 bases, and 3 bases lay outside the gene matches. This CDR3 spans 13 amino acids. Germline V lookup: CDR1 SGHRS, CDR2 YFSETQ. This CDR3 is CASSLTSEYEQYF. In nucleotides, the CDR3 is TGCGCCAGCAGCTTAACTAGCGAGTACGAGCAGTACTTC.

This clonotype was counted a few times. The chain employs TRBV19 and TRBJ2-2; D may be TRBD1 (5 bases). Trimming shortened V by 1 base and J by 2 bases, and 8 bases separated the two germline ends. Germline V gene sequence: CDR1 LNHDA, CDR2 SQIVND (reference sequence). The CDR3 loop spans 15 amino acids. The CDR3 protein is CASSIGTGNTGELFF. CDR3 nucleotide sequence: TGTGCCAGTAGTATAGGAACAGGAAACACCGGGGAGCTGTTTTTT.

This clonotype has at least ten counts. The chain employs TRBV28 and TRBJ2-4; no clear D. Germline V gives CDR1 MDHEN, CDR2 SYDVKM. The CDR3 is made up of 14 amino acids. Trimming stripped 5 bases from V and 1 base from J, with 9 bases between. The CDR3 loop is CASSPLRAKNIQYF. The DNA for the CDR3 is TGTGCCAGCAGTCCCCTCAGGGCCAAAAACATTCAGTACTTC. Full variable domain (missing parts from reference TRBV28 and TRBJ2-4): DVKVTQSSRYLVKRTGEKVFLECVQDMDHENMFWYRQDPGLGLRLIYFSYDVKMKEKGDIPEGYSVSREKKERFSLILESASTNQTSMYLCASSPLRAKNIQYFGAGTRLSVL.

This clonotype came up a few times. The CDR3 coding sequence is TGTGCCAGCAGTATCAAACTAGGAGACGGATCTAATGAAAAACTGTTTTTT. It yields the protein CASSIKLGDGSNEKLFF. The gene calls are TRBV28 and TRBJ1-4; D uncertain. Germline lookup yields CDR1 MDHEN and CDR2 SYDVKM. V lost 5 bases and J lost 3, with 19 bases in between. CDR3 length equals 17 residues.

The V call is TRBV5-6, the J call TRBJ2-1; 9 nucleotides align to TRBD2. Unmatched junction bases numbered 6, after V lost 4 bases and J lost 4 bases. The CDR3 consists of 15 residues. The V gene's germline CDR1 is SGHDT and CDR2 YYEEEE. The CDR3 loop is CASSVLAGKYNEQFF. CDR3 coding DNA: TGTGCCAGCAGCGTACTAGCGGGTAAATACAATGAGCAGTTCTTC.